This TCR beta chain was identified in a study of T cells in Graves' hyperthyroidism and ophthalmopathy. This clonotype has ten or more counts. What it binds is unknown. The CDR3 consists of 13 residues. V lost 7 bases to trimming and J lost 1 base; unmatched junction nucleotides: 3. Germline CDR1 KGHSH, CDR2 LQKENI. Amplified TCR beta CDR3 regions came from RNA transcripts. HTBI primers were employed in a first-round RT-PCR of the TCR CDR3. From the multiplex PCR reads, TCRdb called clonotypes with MiXCR, one entry per CDR3 protein. The profile covers fewer than 700,000 distinct CDR3 sequences, with roughly 18% appearing a single time and roughly a sixth taken by the ten largest. Study-wide results and limits: The model identified upcoming ophthalmopathy a median approximately six months ahead of onset. Ophthalmopathy could be told apart from stable hyperthyroidism with a 13 V-J model. Researchers found most expanded thyroid clonotypes above 0.001 in blood as well.

Patients were excluded for uncontrolled infection, other autoimmune disease, pregnancy or lactation. Material: blood. This chain uses TRBV18 with TRBJ2-5; TRBD1 aligns across 7 bases. The source is a woman under 30 with Graves' ophthalmopathy. The DNA of the CDR3 is TGTGCCAGCTTTGGGACAGCCCAAGAGACCCAGTACTTC. Translated, it gives CASFGTAQETQYF.